This TCR beta chain was profiled in a study of CD8+ T cells in alopecia areata. CD4+ and CD8+ T cells were sorted from PBMCs. Reverse transcription of extracted RNA yielded cDNA, which provided the sequencing template. Clones were sequenced by immunoSEQ multiplex PCR, and TCRdb holds only the in-frame ones, with some missing. Here the sample spans 95,000 to 110,000 clones, around 50% being singletons. This clone is labeled medium-sized. Its antigen is not known. There are 14 residues in the CDR3. Germline lookup yields CDR1 SGHTA and CDR2 FQGNSA. With 1 base clipped from V and 3 bases from J, the junction kept 3 bases outside the gene matches. Regarding the study as a whole: Clarity of TCR sharing across patients fell short of that in mice, possibly HLA-related. Normal scalp had lower clonality than lesional scalp, with alopecia totalis/universalis lesions showing this most strongly.

The rearrangement uses TRBV7-2 and TRBJ2-7, with TRBD1 identical over 7 bases. The specimen sequenced was CD4+ T cells sorted from blood. This TCR was recovered from a human donor in good health. Here the CDR3 DNA reads TGTGCCAGCAGCTTAGAGACAGGGAACTACGAGCAGTACTTC. As protein: CASSLETGNYEQYF. Variable domain in full (rest from reference TRBV7-2 and TRBJ2-7): GAGVSQSPSNKVTEKGKDVELRCDPISGHTALYWYRQSLGQGLEFLIYFQGNSAPDKSGLPSDRFSAERTGGSVSTLTIQRTQQEDSAVYLCASSLETGNYEQYFGPGTRLTVT.